The clone carrying this T cell receptor beta chain has at least ten counts. Its matching antigen is unknown. The TCR library protocol attached unique molecular identifiers to the individual cDNA molecules. TCRdb called the 5' RACE reads again in MiXCR, with one record for every CDR3 protein. Counted here are fewer than 30,000 distinct CDR3 sequences, roughly 4% occurring once; the ten biggest clones make up 4% to 5%. This entry belongs to a study of early T cells in non-severe SARS-CoV-2 infection. On the study more broadly: Chains stayed unpaired after sequencing of bulk RNA from unsorted whole blood. Study-level results: Private and CD4 specificities were missed by VDJdb matching, skewed to anti-spike CD8.

CDR1 SGHDT and CDR2 YYEEEE come from the germline V gene. The CDR3 runs 15 residues. Deletions cut 7 bases from V and 1 base from J, with 12 bases between. This receptor was identified in an adult who was a healthcare worker with PCR-confirmed SARS-CoV-2 infection or an uninfected control (not recorded which). Specimen: whole blood. This chain connects TRBV5-6 to TRBJ1-6, with no clear D. DNA of the CDR3: TGTGCCAGCGGTTCGCACGGGTCCTATAATTCACCCCTCCACTTT. As protein: CASGSHGSYNSPLHF.